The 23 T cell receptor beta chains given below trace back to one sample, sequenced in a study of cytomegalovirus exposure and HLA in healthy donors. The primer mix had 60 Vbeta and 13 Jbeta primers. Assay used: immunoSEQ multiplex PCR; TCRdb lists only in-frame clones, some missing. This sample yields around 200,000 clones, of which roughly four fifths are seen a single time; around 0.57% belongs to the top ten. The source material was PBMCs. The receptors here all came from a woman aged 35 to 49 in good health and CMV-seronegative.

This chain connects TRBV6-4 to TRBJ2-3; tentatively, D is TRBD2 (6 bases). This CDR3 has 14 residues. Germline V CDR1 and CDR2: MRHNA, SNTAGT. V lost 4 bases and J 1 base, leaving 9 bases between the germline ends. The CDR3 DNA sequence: TGTGCCAGCAGTGTCGGCGGGGGCACAGATACGCAGTATTTT. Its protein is CASSVGGGTDTQYF.

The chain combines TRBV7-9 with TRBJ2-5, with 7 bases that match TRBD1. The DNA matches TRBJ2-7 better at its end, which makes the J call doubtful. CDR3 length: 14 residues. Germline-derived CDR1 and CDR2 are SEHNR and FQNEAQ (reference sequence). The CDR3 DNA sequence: TGTGCCAGCAGCCCGAGGGACAGCTCCTACGAGCAGTACTTC. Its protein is CASSPRDSSYEQYF.

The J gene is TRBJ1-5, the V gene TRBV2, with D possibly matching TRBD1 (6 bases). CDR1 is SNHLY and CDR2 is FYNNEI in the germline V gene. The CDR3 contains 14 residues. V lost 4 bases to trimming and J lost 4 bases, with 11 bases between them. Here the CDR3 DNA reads TGTGCCAGCAGTGCGGGGAGGGGGAATCAGCCCCAGCATTTT. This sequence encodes CASSAGRGNQPQHF.

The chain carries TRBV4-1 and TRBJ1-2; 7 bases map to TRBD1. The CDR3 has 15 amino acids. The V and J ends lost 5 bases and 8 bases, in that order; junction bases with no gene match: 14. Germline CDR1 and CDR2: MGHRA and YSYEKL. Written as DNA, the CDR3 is TGCGCCAGCAGCACTCAAATACAGGGGAGTGTGGGCTACACCTTC. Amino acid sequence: CASSTQIQGSVGYTF.

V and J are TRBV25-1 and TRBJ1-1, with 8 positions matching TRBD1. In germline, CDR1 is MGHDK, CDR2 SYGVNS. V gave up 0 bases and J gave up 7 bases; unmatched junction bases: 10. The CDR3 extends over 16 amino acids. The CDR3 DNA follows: TGTGCCAGCAGTGAATATTCCATCGCTGGGACAGGTGAAGCTTTCTTT. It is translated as CASSEYSIAGTGEAFF.

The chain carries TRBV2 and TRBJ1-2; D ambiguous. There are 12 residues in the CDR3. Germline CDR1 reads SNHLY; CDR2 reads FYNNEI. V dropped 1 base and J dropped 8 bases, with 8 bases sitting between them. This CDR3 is CASSEGPGGYTF. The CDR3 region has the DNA TGTGCCAGCAGTGAAGGCCCGGGGGGCTACACCTTC.

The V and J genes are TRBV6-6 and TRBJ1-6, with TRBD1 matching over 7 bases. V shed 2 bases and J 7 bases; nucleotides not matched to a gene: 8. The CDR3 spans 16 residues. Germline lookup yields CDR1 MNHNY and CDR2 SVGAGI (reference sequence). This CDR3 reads CASSYPTGKENSPLHF. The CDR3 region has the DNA TGTGCCAGCAGTTACCCGACAGGGAAGGAGAATTCACCCCTCCACTTT.

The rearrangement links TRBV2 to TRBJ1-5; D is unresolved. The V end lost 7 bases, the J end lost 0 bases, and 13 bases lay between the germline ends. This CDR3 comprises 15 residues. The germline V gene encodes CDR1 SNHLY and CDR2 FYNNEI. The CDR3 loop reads CASIDGRYSNQPQHF. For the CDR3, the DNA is TGTGCCAGCATTGACGGGAGATATAGCAATCAGCCCCAGCATTTT. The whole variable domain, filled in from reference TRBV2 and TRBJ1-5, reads EPEVTQTPSHQVTQMGQEVILRCVPISNHLYFYWYRQILGQKVEFLVSFYNNEISEKSEIFDDQFSVERPDGSNFTLKIRSTKLEDSAMYFCASIDGRYSNQPQHFGDGTRLSIL.

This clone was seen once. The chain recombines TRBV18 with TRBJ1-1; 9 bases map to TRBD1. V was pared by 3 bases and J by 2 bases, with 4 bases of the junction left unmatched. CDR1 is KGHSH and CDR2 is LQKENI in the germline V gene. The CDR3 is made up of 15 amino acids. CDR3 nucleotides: TGTGCCAGCTCACCCGTACAGGGGGCCAACACTGAAGCTTTCTTT. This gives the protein CASSPVQGANTEAFF. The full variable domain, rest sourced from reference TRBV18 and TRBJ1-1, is NAGVMQNPRHLVRRRGQEARLRCSPMKGHSHVYWYRQLPEEGLKFMVYLQKENIIDESGMPKERFSAEFPKEGPSILRIQQVVRGDSAAYFCASSPVQGANTEAFFGQGTRLTVV.

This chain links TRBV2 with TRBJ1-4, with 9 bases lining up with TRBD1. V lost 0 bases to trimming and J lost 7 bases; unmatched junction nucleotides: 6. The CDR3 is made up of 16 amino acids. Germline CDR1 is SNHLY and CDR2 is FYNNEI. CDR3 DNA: TGTGCCAGCAGTGAAGCGTGGAGGACAGGGGTTGAAAAACTGTTTTTT. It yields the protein CASSEAWRTGVEKLFF.

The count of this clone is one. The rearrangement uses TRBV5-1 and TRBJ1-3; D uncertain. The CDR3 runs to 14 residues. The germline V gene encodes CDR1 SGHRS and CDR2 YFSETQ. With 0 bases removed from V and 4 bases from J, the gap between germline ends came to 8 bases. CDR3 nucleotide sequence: TGCGCCAGCAGCTTGGCGCCAGGAGGAAACACCATATATTTT. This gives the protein CASSLAPGGNTIYF. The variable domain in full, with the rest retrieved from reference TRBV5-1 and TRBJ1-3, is KAGVTQTPRYLIKTRGQQVTLSCSPISGHRSVSWYQQTPGQGLQFLFEYFSETQRNKGNFPGRFSGRQFSNSRSEMNVSTLELGDSALYLCASSLAPGGNTIYFGEGSWLTVV.

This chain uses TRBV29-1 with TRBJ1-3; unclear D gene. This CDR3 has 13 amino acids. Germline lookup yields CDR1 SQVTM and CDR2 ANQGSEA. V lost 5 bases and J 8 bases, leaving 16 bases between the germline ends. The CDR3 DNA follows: TGCAGCGTTTCGGTACCGCCGGAGCACACCATATATTTT. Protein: CSVSVPPEHTIYF.

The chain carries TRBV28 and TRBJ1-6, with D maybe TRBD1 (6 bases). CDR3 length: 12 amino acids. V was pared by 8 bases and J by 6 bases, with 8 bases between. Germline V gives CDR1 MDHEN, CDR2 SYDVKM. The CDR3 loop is CASGQSNSPLHF. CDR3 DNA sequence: TGTGCCAGCGGACAGAGTAATTCACCCCTCCACTTT.

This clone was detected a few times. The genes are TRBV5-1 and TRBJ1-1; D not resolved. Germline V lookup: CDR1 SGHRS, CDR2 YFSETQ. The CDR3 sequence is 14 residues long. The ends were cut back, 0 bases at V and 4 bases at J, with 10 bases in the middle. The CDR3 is CASSLDGYGTEAFF. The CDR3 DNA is TGCGCCAGCAGCTTGGATGGTTACGGCACTGAAGCTTTCTTT.

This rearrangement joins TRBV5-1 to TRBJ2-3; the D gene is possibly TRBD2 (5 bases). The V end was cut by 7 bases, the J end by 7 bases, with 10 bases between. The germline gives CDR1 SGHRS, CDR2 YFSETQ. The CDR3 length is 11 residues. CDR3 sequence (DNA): TGCGCCAGCGGGGAGATGCATACGCAGTATTTT. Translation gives CASGEMHTQYF.

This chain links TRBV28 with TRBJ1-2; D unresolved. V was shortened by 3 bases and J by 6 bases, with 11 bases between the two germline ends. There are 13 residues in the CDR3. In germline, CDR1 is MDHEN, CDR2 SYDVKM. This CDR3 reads CASSLFPGDGYTF. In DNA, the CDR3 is TGTGCCAGCAGTTTGTTCCCGGGAGATGGCTACACCTTC.

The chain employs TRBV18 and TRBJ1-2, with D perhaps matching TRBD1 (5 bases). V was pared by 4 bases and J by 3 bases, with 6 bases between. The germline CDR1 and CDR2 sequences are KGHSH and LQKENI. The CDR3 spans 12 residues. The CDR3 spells CASSRGDYGYTF. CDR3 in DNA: TGTGCCAGCTCACGGGGGGACTATGGCTACACCTTC.

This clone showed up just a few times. The CDR3 region is CASGLADGEQFF. The CDR3 DNA sequence: TGTGCCAGCGGACTAGCCGACGGTGAGCAGTTCTTC. The chain recombines TRBV6-5 with TRBJ2-1; TRBD2 matches 8 bases. This CDR3 is built from 12 residues. The V segment lost 8 bases and the J segment 9 bases; nucleotides outside the gene matches: 6. The germline V gene encodes CDR1 MNHEY and CDR2 SVGAGI.

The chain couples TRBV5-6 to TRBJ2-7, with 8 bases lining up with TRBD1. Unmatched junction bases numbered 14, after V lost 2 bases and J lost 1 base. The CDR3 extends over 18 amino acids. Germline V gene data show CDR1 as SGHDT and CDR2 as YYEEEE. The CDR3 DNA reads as TGTGCCAGCAGCTTCGTCGCCCTTGGACAGGGCGAATCCTACGAGCAGTACTTC. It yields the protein CASSFVALGQGESYEQYF. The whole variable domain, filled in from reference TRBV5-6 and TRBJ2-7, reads DAGVTQSPTHLIKTRGQQVTLRCSPKSGHDTVSWYQQALGQGPQFIFQYYEEEERQRGNFPDRFSGHQFPNYSSELNVNALLLGDSALYLCASSFVALGQGESYEQYFGPGTRLTVT.

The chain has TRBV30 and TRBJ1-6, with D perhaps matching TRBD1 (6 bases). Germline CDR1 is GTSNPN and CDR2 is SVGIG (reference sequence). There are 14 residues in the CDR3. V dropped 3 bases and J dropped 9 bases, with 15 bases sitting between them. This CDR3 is CAWRTGLLSSPLHF. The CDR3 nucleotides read TGTGCCTGGAGAACAGGGTTGTTAAGTTCACCCCTCCACTTT.

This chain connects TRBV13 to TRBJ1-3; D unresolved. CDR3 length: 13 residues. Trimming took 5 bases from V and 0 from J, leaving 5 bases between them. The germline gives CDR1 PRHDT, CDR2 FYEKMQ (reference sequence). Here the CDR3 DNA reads TGTGCCAGCAGCCCGGGCTCTGGAAACACCATATATTTT. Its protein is CASSPGSGNTIYF.

CDR3 nucleotides: TGTGCCACCAGCAGTCCGGACAGGGGAAATGAAAAACTGTTTTTT. Protein sequence: CATSSPDRGNEKLFF. This chain connects TRBV15 to TRBJ1-4, with 9 bases lining up with TRBD1. The junction had 4 bases not matched to a gene; V was cut back by 3 bases and J by 5 bases. The CDR3 is 15 residues long. Germline lookup yields CDR1 LNHNV and CDR2 YYDKDF (reference sequence).

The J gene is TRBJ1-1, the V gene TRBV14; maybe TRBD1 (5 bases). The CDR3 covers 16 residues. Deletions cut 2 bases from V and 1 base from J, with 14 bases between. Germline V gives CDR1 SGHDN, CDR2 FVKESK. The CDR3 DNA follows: TGTGCCAGCAGCCAACGTCAACAGGTCCGGAACACTGAAGCTTTCTTT. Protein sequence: CASSQRQQVRNTEAFF.